The present T cell receptor beta chain was sequenced within a study of cytomegalovirus exposure and HLA in healthy donors. Primers: 60 Vbeta forward and 13 Jbeta reverse. Repertoires were generated with immunoSEQ multiplex PCR, while TCRdb's copy carries only in-frame clones and drops some. This table holds 100,000 to 120,000 clones, approximately 72% found once. This clone was detected only a few times. This CDR3 has 14 amino acids. Per germline, CDR1 LNHDA and CDR2 SQIVND (reference sequence). V was pared by 4 bases and J by 5 bases, with 14 bases between. This TCR came from a man aged 25 to 45 in good health and CMV-seronegative. The chain employs TRBV19 and TRBJ1-2; D is unresolved. The specimen sequenced was PBMCs. The CDR3 DNA sequence: TGTGCCAGTAGTACCACGGCAGGTCCGTATGGCTACACCTTC. Encoded protein: CASSTTAGPYGYTF.